Shown below are 6 T cell receptor beta chains from a single sample sequenced in a study of T cells in women clearing cervical HPV infection. Sequenced by immunoSEQ multiplex PCR; TCRdb stores in-frame clones only, minus some. This sample's table has about 24,000 clones. Sequenced: blood buffy coat. All receptors come from a woman aged 18 to 69 with a cervical HPV16 infection that either progressed to CIN3+ or cleared (not recorded which).

A note on this clone: Read sequence stops 3 residues before the CDR3 end, and the germline J gene provides the missing end. This rearrangement joins TRBV7-9 to TRBJ2-1; D uncertain. Trimming left V 3 bases short and J 1 base short, with 10 bases between. Germline CDR1 and CDR2: SEHNR and FQNEAQ (reference sequence). The CDR3 consists of 15 residues. CDR3 protein: CASSFLMTSYNEQFF. CDR3 DNA, as far as it was read: TGTGCCAGCAGCTTCCTTATGACTTCCTACAATGAG. Together with reference TRBV7-9 and TRBJ2-1, the CDR3 gives the full variable domain: DTGVSQNPRHKITKRGQNVTFRCDPISEHNRLYWYRQTLGQGPEFLTYFQNEAQLEKSRLLSDRFSAERPKGSFSTLEIQRTEQGDSAMYLCASSFLMTSYNEQFFGPGTRLTVL.

Remarks on this clone: The read stops 3 residues short of the end of the CDR3; the missing end is completed from the germline J gene. This chain joins TRBV5-1 and TRBJ2-1, with 8 bases fitting TRBD1. After removal of 1 base from V and 5 bases from J, the junction contained 2 bases not matched to a gene. Germline CDR1 is SGHRS and CDR2 is YFSETQ. The CDR3 spans 14 residues. CDR3 bases read: TGCGCCAGCAGCTTGTACAGGGGGAACAATGAG. Protein: CASSLYRGNNE. The CDR3 in full is CASSLYRGNNEQFF.

Concerning this clone: The read halts 3 residues ahead of the CDR3 end, with the missing end drawn from the germline J gene. This sequence joins TRBV7-6 and TRBJ1-1, with 9 bases aligning to TRBD1. This CDR3 region has 15 residues. Trimming cost V 3 bases and J 3 bases; bases outside gene matches: 5. Looked up from germline, CDR1 is SGHVS and CDR2 is FNYEAQ. CDR3 residues: CASSLGQGFHTEAFF. The DNA read from the CDR3 is TGTGCCAGCAGCTTGGGACAGGGTTTTCACACTGAA.

For this clone: The read ends 3 residues before the CDR3 terminus; that terminus is restored from the germline J gene. The chain recombines TRBV18 with TRBJ1-1; 8 positions agree with TRBD1. CDR1 and CDR2 from the germline V gene are KGHSH and LQKENI. The CDR3 runs to 13 residues. CDR3 residues: CASSSTGGDEAFF. CDR3 DNA, as far as it was read: TGTGCCAGCTCATCTACAGGGGGAGACGAA.

Remarks on this clone: Read coverage stops 3 residues before the CDR3 terminus; the germline J gene supplies the remainder. This sequence joins TRBV7-6 and TRBJ1-4, with TRBD1 matching 9 bases. There are 15 residues in the CDR3. CDR1 SGHVS and CDR2 FNYEAQ come from the germline V gene. Partial CDR3 DNA: TGTGCCAGCAGCTCCATGGGGACAGGGACGTCACCA. Its translation: CASSSMGTGTSP. The whole CDR3 protein is CASSSMGTGTSPLFF.

The covered CDR3 bases are TGTGCCAGCTCACCAATTCCTACAGGGAGGGATCAGCCC. The encoded protein is CASSPIPTGRDQP. The complete CDR3 sequence is CASSPIPTGRDQPQHF. The J gene is TRBJ1-5, the V gene TRBV18, with D possibly TRBD1 on 6 matching bases. The read is 3 residues too short to cover the CDR3 end, so that end is filled in from the germline J gene. There are 16 residues in the CDR3. Germline-derived CDR1 and CDR2 are KGHSH and LQKENI. V was pared by 2 bases and J by 5 bases, with 16 bases between.